The 11 T cell receptor beta chains listed next were all sequenced from one sample in a study of T cell changes during pregnancy in multiple sclerosis. Repertoires were generated with immunoSEQ multiplex PCR, while TCRdb's copy carries only in-frame clones and drops some. The data show roughly 32,000 clones, 91% seen once. Sequences were derived from CD8+ T cells from peripheral blood mononuclear cells, sampled in the second trimester of pregnancy. The receptors here all came from a female donor in good health, enrolled as a control in a pregnancy study.

V usage is TRBV4-1 and J usage is TRBJ1-1; 7 bases line up with TRBD1. Germline assignment: CDR1 MGHRA and CDR2 YSYEKL. V lost 0 bases, J lost 3 bases, and 13 bases stayed unmatched. The CDR3 consists of 18 residues. In DNA, the CDR3 is TGCGCCAGCAGCCAAGAAGTTAGTCGCTACCAGGGGGACACTGAAGCTTTCTTT. This codes for CASSQEVSRYQGDTEAFF.

The chain has TRBV7-8 and TRBJ2-3; D might be TRBD1 (6 bases). Germline assignment: CDR1 SGHVS and CDR2 FQNEAQ. V lost 3 bases and J lost 6, with 13 bases in between. There are 14 residues in the CDR3. The CDR3 region is CASSFRRGLDTQYF. The CDR3 region has the DNA TGTGCCAGCAGCTTCCGCAGGGGTTTGGATACGCAGTATTTT.

The chain employs TRBV7-3 and TRBJ2-3, with 7 bases lining up with TRBD2. CDR1 SGHTA and CDR2 FQGTGA come from the germline V gene. The CDR3 runs to 16 residues. With 5 bases clipped from V and 2 bases from J, the junction kept 10 bases outside the gene matches. CDR3 sequence (DNA): TGTGCCAGCAGCCCAGGACGGACTAGTATCACAGATACGCAGTATTTT. Its translation: CASSPGRTSITDTQYF.

V usage is TRBV4-3 and J usage is TRBJ1-1; possibly TRBD1 for D (6 bases). The CDR3 is made up of 15 amino acids. CDR1 and CDR2 from the germline V gene are LGHNA and YSLEER. Trimming shortened V by 0 bases and J by 5 bases, and 13 bases separated the two germline ends. The DNA for the CDR3 is TGCGCCAGCAGCCAAGATGGGGGGGCATGGACTGAAGCTTTCTTT. Translation: CASSQDGGAWTEAFF.

This chain links TRBV6-6 with TRBJ1-5, with D possibly TRBD1 on 5 matching bases. V was pared by 5 bases and J by 0 bases, with 8 bases between. This CDR3 has 14 amino acids. Germline V gene lookup returns CDR1 MNHNY and CDR2 SVGAGI (reference sequence). CDR3 loop: CASSQDSSNQPQHF. Here the CDR3 DNA reads TGTGCCAGCAGTCAAGACAGTAGCAATCAGCCCCAGCATTTT.

There are a few counts of this clone. The chain combines TRBV19 with TRBJ1-1, with a possible D match to TRBD1 (6 bases). The CDR3 contains 12 residues. The germline V gene encodes CDR1 LNHDA and CDR2 SQIVND (reference sequence). Between the trimmed V and J ends, which lost 5 bases and 7 bases, there was a span of 11 bases. The CDR3 is CASSGQIYEAFF. In nucleotides, the CDR3 is TGTGCCAGTAGTGGACAGATATATGAAGCTTTCTTT.

V gene TRBV6-5 combines with J gene TRBJ1-1; TRBD1 aligns across 9 bases. CDR1 MNHEY and CDR2 SVGAGI come from the germline V gene. Trimming removed 5 bases from V and 9 bases from J; junction bases left unmatched: 10. This CDR3 has 14 amino acids. For the CDR3, the DNA is TGTGCCAGCAGTCTCAGGGACAGGGAGTTACAAGCTTTCTTT. It codes for CASSLRDRELQAFF.

The chain combines TRBV2 with TRBJ2-7; D is perhaps TRBD2 (6 bases). V gave up 4 bases and J gave up 3 bases, with 16 bases separating them. From germline, CDR1 is SNHLY and CDR2 FYNNEI. The CDR3 runs 15 residues. The CDR3 coding sequence is TGTGCCAGCAGTGGGTCTAGCAGGGACTTCTACGAGCAGTACTTC. Translated, it gives CASSGSSRDFYEQYF.

J is TRBJ1-1 and V is TRBV7-3; D possibly corresponds to TRBD1 (5 bases). The CDR3 has 16 amino acids. Trimming removed 2 bases at V and 7 bases at J, with 20 bases between. The germline CDR1 and CDR2 sequences are SGHTA and FQGTGA. The CDR3 here is CASSLRRVGTTIEAFF. CDR3 sequence (DNA): TGTGCCAGCAGCTTACGCCGAGTGGGGACTACTATTGAAGCTTTCTTT.

The V gene is TRBV5-1, the J gene TRBJ2-1, with 7 bases lining up with TRBD2. The CDR3 has 16 residues. Germline CDR1 SGHRS, CDR2 YFSETQ. V was clipped by 7 bases and J by 8 bases; unmatched bases: 18. The CDR3 sequence is CASRSGASGLGDEQFF. Here the CDR3 DNA reads TGCGCCAGCCGATCTGGGGCTAGCGGATTAGGGGATGAGCAGTTCTTC.

The rearrangement links TRBV4-3 to TRBJ2-1; 11 bases are a match to TRBD1. The trim removed 0 bases at V and 6 bases at J, leaving 7 bases unmatched. Germline lookup yields CDR1 LGHNA and CDR2 YSLEER. The CDR3 contains 17 residues. The CDR3 nucleotides are TGCGCCAGCAGCCAAGACGTCGTAGGGACAGGGGGCAATGAGCAGTTCTTC. Translated: CASSQDVVGTGGNEQFF.